This T cell receptor (beta chain) derives from a study of sequential checkpoint blockade in melanoma. For the study at large: Under 95 pretreatment tumor DNA samples were TCRβ immunosequenced. After nivolumab or ipilimumab alone, around 24 patients had week-13 rebiopsies.

Study conclusions and caveats: In arm A, pretreatment tumor clonality was associated with response.

A word on this clone: Its target is not known.

Method: immunoSEQ multiplex PCR; TCRdb's copy keeps in-frame clones and lacks some. The sample contains over 1,500 clones, 18% of which appear only once. The CDR3 runs 14 residues. Germline trimming cut 5 bases from V and 1 base from J; bases unmatched to any gene: 5. Germline assignment: CDR1 SGHRS and CDR2 YFSETQ. Treatment in this sample: randomized to nivolumab then ipilimumab (arm A) or the reverse (arm B). No patient had prior DNA-damaging chemotherapy. This receptor was obtained from a human donor with melanoma. Sequencing used tumor tissue (inferred from file names), obtained from a patient given nivolumab and ipilimumab in sequence. The gene calls are TRBV5-1 and TRBJ2-7; 8 bases align to TRBD1. CDR3 sequence: CASRAGQGSYEQYF. The CDR3 DNA reads as TGCGCCAGCAGGGCCGGACAGGGTTCCTACGAGCAGTACTTC.